The rows below give T cell receptor beta chains drawn from one sample of a study of shared clonotypes between healthy human individuals. The method was immunoSEQ multiplex PCR; TCRdb's version includes in-frame clones alone and lacks a portion of them. The repertoire holds approximately 2,000,000 clones, with around 93% as singletons. The source material was naive CD8+ T cells from PBMCs. The receptor source for this set is a man younger than 35 in good health. Some clones in this sample may be carry-over from other donors' samples. The CDR3 runs from the conserved cysteine through the conserved F or W. A D gene is named only where the DNA matches it firmly. Clone sizes are given selectively: once, few, many, or a class where the clone is expanded.

j_call	d_call	clone_size	v_call	cdr3_nt	cdr3_aa
TRBJ2-1	-	-	TRBV29-1	TGCAGCGTAGGGGAACTCACCTACAATGAGCAGTTCTTC	CSVGELTYNEQFF
TRBJ2-3	-	-	TRBV5-6	TGTGCCAGCAGCTTGGGGGGCCGACTTGGAGATACGCAGTATTTT	CASSLGGRLGDTQYF
TRBJ2-1	-	-	TRBV6-1	TGTGCCAGCAGTGAAGCCCGAGCGTTGAACAATGAGCAGTTCTTC	CASSEARALNNEQFF
TRBJ2-5	-	-	TRBV7-9	TGTGCCAGCAGCTTAGTAGGTCAAGAGACCCAGTACTTC	CASSLVGQETQYF
TRBJ2-7	-	-	TRBV2	TGTGCCAGCAGAGCCGGGACCAGGGTTCTTGGTGAGCAGTACTTC	CASRAGTRVLGEQYF
TRBJ1-5	-	-	TRBV4-3	TGCGCCAGCAGCCAAGCACGGACAGCTCTGAATCAGCCCCAGCATTTT	CASSQARTALNQPQHF
TRBJ2-2	-	-	TRBV29-1	TGCAGCGTTGGCAGGGAACGGGCCACCGGGGAGCTGTTTTTT	CSVGRERATGELFF
TRBJ2-1	-	-	TRBV18	TGTGCCAGCTCACCACCTTCGGGAGCAGGTGAGCAGTTCTTC	CASSPPSGAGEQFF
TRBJ2-7	-	-	TRBV4-3	TGCGCCAGCAGCCAAGATTGGGGAAACTCCTACGAGCAGTACTTC	CASSQDWGNSYEQYF
TRBJ2-7	TRBD2	-	TRBV14	TGTGCCAGCAGCCAAGATAGGCGGGAGGCCTTTTACGAGCAGTACTTC	CASSQDRREAFYEQYF
TRBJ2-1	TRBD1	-	TRBV5-1	TGCGCCAGCAGCTGGGCAGACAGGGAAAGGGGTCTGGGTGAGCAGTTCTTC	CASSWADRERGLGEQFF
TRBJ2-7	TRBD1	-	TRBV5-1	TGCGCCAGCAGCCCGGCGACAGGGCTGAACGAGCAGTACTTC	CASSPATGLNEQYF
TRBJ1-2	-	-	TRBV29-1	TGCAGCGTTGTAAAGGTGACAGGTGGTAACTATGGCTACACCTTC	CSVVKVTGGNYGYTF
TRBJ2-3	-	-	TRBV7-8	TGTGCCAGCAGCCCCCAGGGAGATACGCAGTATTTT	CASSPQGDTQYF
TRBJ2-7	-	once	TRBV27	TGTGCCAGCAGTCTGGGACTGACCTACGAGCAGTACTTC	CASSLGLTYEQYF
TRBJ1-1	-	-	TRBV6-5	TGTGCCAGCAGTTACTCGGGGGGGGTAGGGACTGAAGCTTTCTTT	CASSYSGGVGTEAFF
TRBJ2-7	-	-	TRBV6-5	TGTGCCAGCAGTTACACGTCAGGGGAGTACTACGAGCAGTACTTC	CASSYTSGEYYEQYF
TRBJ1-3	TRBD1	-	TRBV5-1	TGCGCCAGCAGCTTACCGACGCGACAGGGGGCTGGAAACACCATATATTTT	CASSLPTRQGAGNTIYF
TRBJ2-7	-	-	TRBV11-3	TGTGCCAGCAGCCATAACAGGAGATTAGACTACGAGCAGTACTTC	CASSHNRRLDYEQYF
TRBJ2-5	TRBD1	-	TRBV28	TGTGCCAGCAGTTTAGACGCCGGGACAGGGGACGGGGAGACCCAGTACTTC	CASSLDAGTGDGETQYF
TRBJ2-5	TRBD1	-	TRBV5-6	TGTGCCAGCAGCTTGGAGGGGGCGAGGGAGACCCAGTACTTC	CASSLEGARETQYF
TRBJ1-3	TRBD1	-	TRBV9	TGTGCCAGCAGCGGACAGGGTACAGGAAACACCATATATTTT	CASSGQGTGNTIYF
TRBJ1-1	-	-	TRBV5-1	TGCGCCAGCAGCCCGGTGGGGGGATGGACTGAAGCTTTCTTT	CASSPVGGWTEAFF
TRBJ2-1	TRBD2	-	TRBV11-2	TGTGCCAGCATTCTGCTAGCGGGAGGGTCCTACAATGAGCAGTTCTTC	CASILLAGGSYNEQFF
TRBJ2-2	TRBD2	-	TRBV4-3	TGCGCCAGCAGCCAAGATCGGGCTAGCGGGCTCAACACCGGGGAGCTGTTTTTT	CASSQDRASGLNTGELFF
TRBJ2-1	-	-	TRBV19	TGTGCCAGTAGTCTCACCGGCTCCGGACATGGTGAGCAGTTCTTC	CASSLTGSGHGEQFF
TRBJ2-3	TRBD2	-	TRBV7-3	TGTGCCAGCAGCTCCTCCGTTGGGGGAGGGCCATCAGATACGCAGTATTTT	CASSSSVGGGPSDTQYF
TRBJ2-7	-	-	TRBV27	TGTGCCAGCAGGATTGGCGCCTCGGATGAGCAGTACTTC	CASRIGASDEQYF
TRBJ1-1	-	few	TRBV7-9	TGTGCCAGCAGTTCCGGGCAACCTCGGACTGAAGCTTTCTTT	CASSSGQPRTEAFF
TRBJ2-7	-	-	TRBV5-1	TGCGCCAGCAGCCCAGGGACTGTAAACTCCTACGAGCAGTACTTC	CASSPGTVNSYEQYF
TRBJ2-5	-	-	TRBV9	TGTGCCAGCAGCCCTGAACCGCGGGAGACCCAGTACTTC	CASSPEPRETQYF
TRBJ2-7	-	once	TRBV2	TGTGCCAGCAGTGGCTATTACGGGGAAGCGAGCGAGCAGTACTTC	CASSGYYGEASEQYF
TRBJ2-1	-	-	TRBV11-3	TGTGCCAGCAGCTTAGCTGTGGGGAATGAGCAGTTCTTC	CASSLAVGNEQFF
TRBJ1-2	TRBD1	-	TRBV9	TGTGCCAGCAGCCCATATGGGACAGACTATGGCTACACCTTC	CASSPYGTDYGYTF
TRBJ2-5	TRBD2	-	TRBV7-8	TGTGCCAGCAGTCCGGGACTAGCTAAAGAGACCCAGTACTTC	CASSPGLAKETQYF
TRBJ2-2	-	-	TRBV4-3	TGCGCCAGCAGCCAAGATGAGGGAAACGGGGAGCTGTTTTTT	CASSQDEGNGELFF
TRBJ2-2	-	-	TRBV27	TGTGCCAGCAGCCCAGAGCGAGCCTGGGTAGTGCGGGAGCTGTTTTTT	CASSPERAWVVRELFF
TRBJ2-5	TRBD2	once	TRBV29-1	TGCAGCGTAGCGGGAGGGGGGCAAGAGACCCAGTACTTC	CSVAGGGQETQYF